The text below deals with one TCR beta chain. Its antigen is not yet known. Base qualities are not at hand, and no much larger clone is one base apart. This specimen comes from a study of cytomegalovirus exposure and HLA in healthy donors (dated by TCRdb to about 2017). With regard to the full study: According to a later analysis, the 100 to 150 validation repertoires were produced on the same platform as the approximately 610 repertoires of the first cohort. The aim of the study was to test whether cataloging public T cell receptors could identify signatures of past pathogen exposure. To predict cytomegalovirus infection status, the study combined high-throughput TCR immunosequencing, statistical association of individual TCRs with disease status, and machine learning. Besides the first cohort of approximately 670 subjects, a separate validation cohort made up of 120 or so different subjects was used. The paper as a whole reports these results and caveats: The study listed 150 to 200 TCR beta chains as associated with cytomegalovirus. A later analysis found that TCRs clustered in the first cohort also tended to co-occur in the 110 or so validation repertoires, with 94% of cluster scores above 0. The classifier was reported to diagnose cytomegalovirus status with high specificity and sensitivity in both the original and validation cohorts. A later analysis had no HLA typing for the validation cohort, so co-occurrence there was scored across all 130 or so repertoires. In vitro tests confirmed that a few of the cytomegalovirus-associated TCR beta chains recognize cytomegalovirus antigens. While some public TCRs were present in many individuals, most TCR sequences turned up only very rarely across donors. The authors suggested that the approach could potentially be generalized to other disease states and immunological phenotypes.

The library was built by means of the immunoSEQ multiplex PCR assay. The authors' pipeline ran thus. A statistical classification framework was built to diagnose cytomegalovirus status from the catalog of TCR beta chain sequences. Not all clones reach the TCRdb copy of this immuneACCESS table, which keeps in-frame sequences only. Checked studies attribute under half of the gap to unresolved V genes and leave the rest unexplained. V, J and clone size reflect that table, while D and trimming were determined from the DNA. The sample yields about 220,000 clones; 65% to 85% were counted once. The ten top clones hold 11% to 15% of the sample. Measured from the cysteine to the phenylalanine, the CDR3 is 13 residues long. Only the CDR3 DNA stays, 39 bases, in frame from base 1. At the junction V is shortened by 7 bases and J by 7 bases; bases outside the gene matches: 5. The donors belonged to the validation cohort of around 120 subjects, which was separate from the 666-subject first cohort.

Sequencing was done on a sample of PBMCs. Recombination linked TRBV23-1 to TRBJ2-5, with TRBD1 identical over 11 junction bases. TRBV23-1 is an ORF, with its function uncertain. This TCR came from a young woman in good health and CMV-seropositive. The CDR3 sequence is CASTDRGRGTQYF. The nucleotides are TGCGCCAGCACGGACAGGGGGCGAGGGACCCAGTACTTC.